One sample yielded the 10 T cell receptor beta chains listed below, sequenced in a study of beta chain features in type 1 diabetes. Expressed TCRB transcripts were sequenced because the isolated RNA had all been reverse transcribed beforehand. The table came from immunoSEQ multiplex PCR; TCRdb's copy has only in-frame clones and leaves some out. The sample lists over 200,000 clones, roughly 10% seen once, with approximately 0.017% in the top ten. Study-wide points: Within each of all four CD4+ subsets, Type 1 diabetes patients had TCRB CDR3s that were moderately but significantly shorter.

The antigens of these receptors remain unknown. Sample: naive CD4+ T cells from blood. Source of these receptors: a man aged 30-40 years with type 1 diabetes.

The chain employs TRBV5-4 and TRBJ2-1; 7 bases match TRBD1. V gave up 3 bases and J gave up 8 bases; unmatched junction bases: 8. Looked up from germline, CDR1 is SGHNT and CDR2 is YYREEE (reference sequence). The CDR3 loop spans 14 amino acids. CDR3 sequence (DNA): TGTGCCAGCAGCTCTAGGGTAGGGGGCGATGAGCAGTTCTTC. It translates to CASSSRVGGDEQFF.

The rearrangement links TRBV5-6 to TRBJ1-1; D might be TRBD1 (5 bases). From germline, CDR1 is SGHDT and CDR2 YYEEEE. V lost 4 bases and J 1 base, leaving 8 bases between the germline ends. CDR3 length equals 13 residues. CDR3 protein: CASSQDRNTEAFF. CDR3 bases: TGTGCCAGCAGCCAAGACAGGAACACTGAAGCTTTCTTT.

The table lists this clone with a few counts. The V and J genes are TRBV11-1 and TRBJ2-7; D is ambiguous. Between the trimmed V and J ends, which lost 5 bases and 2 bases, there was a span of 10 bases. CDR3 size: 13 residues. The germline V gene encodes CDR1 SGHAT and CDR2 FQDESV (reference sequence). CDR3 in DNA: TGTGCCAGCAGCCCCCCCCTCGCCTACGAGCAGTACTTC. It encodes CASSPPLAYEQYF.

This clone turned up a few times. The CDR3 DNA sequence: TGCAGCGTCCCTTGGGGGGGAGGTTTTCAAGAGACCCAGTACTTC. Translated: CSVPWGGGFQETQYF. The chain links TRBV29-1 to TRBJ2-5; 7 bases agree with TRBD2. V shed 6 bases and J 2 bases; nucleotides not matched to a gene: 12. The CDR3 is 15 amino acids. Per germline, CDR1 SQVTM and CDR2 ANQGSEA. Using reference TRBV29-1 and TRBJ2-5 for the parts outside the CDR3, the full variable domain is SAVISQKPSRDICQRGTSLTIQCQVDSQVTMMFWYRQQPGQSLTLIATANQGSEATYESGFVIDKFPISRPNLTFSTLTVSNMSPEDSSIYLCSVPWGGGFQETQYFGPGTRLLVL.

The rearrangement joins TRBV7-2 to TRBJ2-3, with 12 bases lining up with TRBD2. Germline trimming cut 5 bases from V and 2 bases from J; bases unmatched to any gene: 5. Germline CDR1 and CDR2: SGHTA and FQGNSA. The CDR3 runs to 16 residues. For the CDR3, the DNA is TGTGCCAGCAGCGAAGGGACTAGCGGGCACACAGATACGCAGTATTTT. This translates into CASSEGTSGHTDTQYF. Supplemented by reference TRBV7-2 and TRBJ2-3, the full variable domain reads GAGVSQSPSNKVTEKGKDVELRCDPISGHTALYWYRQSLGQGLEFLIYFQGNSAPDKSGLPSDRFSAERTGGSVSTLTIQRTQQEDSAVYLCASSEGTSGHTDTQYFGPGTRLTVL.

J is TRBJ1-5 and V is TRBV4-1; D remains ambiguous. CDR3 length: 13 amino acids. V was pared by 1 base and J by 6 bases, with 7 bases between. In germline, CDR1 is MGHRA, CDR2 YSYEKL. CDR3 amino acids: CASSQGQRQPQHF. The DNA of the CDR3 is TGCGCCAGCAGCCAAGGTCAGCGTCAGCCCCAGCATTTT.

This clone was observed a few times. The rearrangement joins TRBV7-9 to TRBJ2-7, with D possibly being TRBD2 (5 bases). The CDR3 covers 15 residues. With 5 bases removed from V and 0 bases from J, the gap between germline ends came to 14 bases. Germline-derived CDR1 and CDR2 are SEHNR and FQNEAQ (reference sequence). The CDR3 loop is CASSPTVGSSYEQYF. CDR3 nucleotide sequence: TGTGCCAGCAGCCCAACAGTTGGGAGCTCCTACGAGCAGTACTTC. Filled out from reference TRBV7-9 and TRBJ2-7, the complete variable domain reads DTGVSQNPRHKITKRGQNVTFRCDPISEHNRLYWYRQTLGQGPEFLTYFQNEAQLEKSRLLSDRFSAERPKGSFSTLEIQRTEQGDSAMYLCASSPTVGSSYEQYFGPGTRLTVT.

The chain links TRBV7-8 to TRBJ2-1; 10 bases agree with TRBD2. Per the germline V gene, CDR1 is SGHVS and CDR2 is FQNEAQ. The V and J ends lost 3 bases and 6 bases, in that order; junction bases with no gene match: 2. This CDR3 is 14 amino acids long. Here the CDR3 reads CASSLQRGGNEQFF. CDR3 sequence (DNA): TGTGCCAGCAGCTTGCAGCGGGGGGGCAATGAGCAGTTCTTC. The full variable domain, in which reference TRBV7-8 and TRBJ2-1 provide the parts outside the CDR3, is GAGVSQSPRYKVAKRGQDVALRCDPISGHVSLFWYQQALGQGPEFLTYFQNEAQLDKSGLPSDRFFAERPEGSVSTLKIQRTQQEDSAVYLCASSLQRGGNEQFFGPGTRLTVL.

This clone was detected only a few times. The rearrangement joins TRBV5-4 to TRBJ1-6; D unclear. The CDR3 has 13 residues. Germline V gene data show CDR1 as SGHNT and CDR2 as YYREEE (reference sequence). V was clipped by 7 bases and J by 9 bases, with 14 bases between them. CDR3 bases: TGTGCCAGCCGGGAGTTTACGGGTTCACCCCTCCACTTT. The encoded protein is CASREFTGSPLHF.

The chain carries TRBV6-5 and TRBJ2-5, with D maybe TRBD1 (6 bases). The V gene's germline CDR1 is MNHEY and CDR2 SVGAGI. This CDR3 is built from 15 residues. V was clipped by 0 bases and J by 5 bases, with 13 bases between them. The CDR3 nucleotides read TGTGCCAGCAGTTACTCGGGACACGTCCAGGAGACCCAGTACTTC. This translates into CASSYSGHVQETQYF.